These 16 T cell receptor beta chains originate from one sample sequenced in a study of tumor-infiltrating lymphocytes in localized non-small cell lung cancer (dated by TCRdb to the early 2020s). The receptor library was made with the immunoSEQ multiplex PCR assay. TCRdb mirrors the immuneACCESS table, restricted to in-frame sequences. Some clones are absent from its copies; in checked studies, under half trace to an unresolved V gene, and the reason for the others is unknown. The sample has about 12,000 clones on record, about four fifths of them singletons. The top ten constitute around 12% of the sample. The sample consisted of lung tumor tissue. Receptor source: a human donor with non-small cell lung cancer.

The chain couples TRBV9 to TRBJ2-6; no firm D call. The V gene's germline CDR1 is SGDLS and CDR2 YYNGEE. V gave up 3 bases and J gave up 2 bases, with 12 bases separating them. The length of the CDR3 is 16 residues. CDR3 residues: CASSDRARTGANVLTF. The CDR3 nucleotides read TGTGCCAGCAGCGATAGGGCACGCACTGGGGCCAACGTCCTGACTTTC.

V usage is TRBV10-3 and J usage is TRBJ1-2, with D maybe TRBD1 (6 bases). This CDR3 is built from 14 residues. CDR1 is ENHRY and CDR2 is SYGVKD in the germline V gene. Trimming left V 4 bases short and J 0 bases short, with 9 bases between. CDR3 region: CAISGTASNYGYTF. CDR3 coding DNA: TGTGCCATCAGTGGGACAGCTTCTAACTATGGCTACACCTTC.

The chain couples TRBV7-9 to TRBJ2-7; D might be TRBD1 (5 bases). Trimming pared 0 bases from V and 5 bases from J, leaving 17 bases between. The CDR3 covers 16 residues. From germline, CDR1 is SEHNR and CDR2 FQNEAQ (reference sequence). The CDR3 region has the DNA TGTGCCAGCAGCTTAGCGGAATTGGGCAGGGCCCACGAGCAGTACTTC. This translates into CASSLAELGRAHEQYF.

This chain connects TRBV11-2 to TRBJ2-7; TRBD2 matches 12 bases. The CDR3 runs to 15 residues. Germline loops: CDR1 SGHAT, CDR2 FQNNGV. Trimming at V came to 3 bases and at J to 3 bases, leaving 3 bases not matched to a gene. The CDR3 DNA sequence: TGTGCCAGCAGCTTTGGACTAGCGGGGAGCTACGAGCAGTACTTC. Amino acid sequence: CASSFGLAGSYEQYF.

This rearrangement joins TRBV11-3 to TRBJ2-7, with D perhaps being TRBD1 or TRBD2 (5 bases each). Per the germline V gene, CDR1 is SGHNT and CDR2 is YENEEA. Trimming removed 3 bases at V and 5 bases at J, with 17 bases between. This CDR3 comprises 15 residues. In DNA form, the CDR3 reads TGTGCCAGCAGCTTCGGGACCGATGCCCGGGACGAGCAGTACTTC. Amino acid sequence: CASSFGTDARDEQYF.

This chain connects TRBV5-5 to TRBJ2-7, with TRBD2 matching 10 bases. Germline V gives CDR1 SGHKS, CDR2 YYEKEE (reference sequence). The CDR3 runs 14 residues. The trim removed 2 bases at V and 5 bases at J, leaving 4 bases unmatched. The CDR3 sequence is CASSFTGTSDEQYF. The CDR3 DNA sequence: TGTGCCAGCAGCTTTACCGGGACTAGCGACGAGCAGTACTTC. The full variable domain, in which reference TRBV5-5 and TRBJ2-7 provide the parts outside the CDR3, is DAGVTQSPTHLIKTRGQQVTLRCSPISGHKSVSWYQQVLGQGPQFIFQYYEKEERGRGNFPDRFSARQFPNYSSELNVNALLLGDSALYLCASSFTGTSDEQYFGPGTRLTVT.

Written as DNA, the CDR3 is TGTGCCAGCAGCTTGGAGGCAGATCTGTATGGCTACACCTTC. Translating gives CASSLEADLYGYTF. The chain has TRBV5-5 and TRBJ1-2; D call uncertain. Germline values: CDR1 SGHKS, CDR2 YYEKEE (reference sequence). V lost 0 bases and J 5 bases, leaving 11 bases between the germline ends. This CDR3 is 14 amino acids long. Together with reference TRBV5-5 and TRBJ1-2, the CDR3 gives the full variable domain: DAGVTQSPTHLIKTRGQQVTLRCSPISGHKSVSWYQQVLGQGPQFIFQYYEKEERGRGNFPDRFSARQFPNYSSELNVNALLLGDSALYLCASSLEADLYGYTFGSGTRLTVV.

J is TRBJ1-6 and V is TRBV5-4; D ambiguous. CDR1 SGHNT and CDR2 YYREEE come from the germline V gene (reference sequence). Trimming cost V 0 bases and J 6 bases, with 10 bases left between them. The CDR3 runs to 15 residues. Written as DNA, the CDR3 is TGTGCCAGCAGCTTGGACAGAGGCCTTAATTCACCCCTCCACTTT. The encoded protein is CASSLDRGLNSPLHF.

The rearrangement links TRBV10-3 to TRBJ1-2; TRBD1 might be the D (6 bases). This CDR3 comprises 14 residues. The germline V gene has CDR1 ENHRY and CDR2 SYGVKD. Trimming took off 10 bases at V and 13 bases at J, with 28 bases between the two ends. CDR3 in amino acids: CASSYDDARDTLTF. The DNA of the CDR3 is TGTGCCAGCAGCTACGACGACGCTCGGGACACTCTCACCTTC.

Relative to its sample, this clone is large (0.1 to 1%). This rearrangement joins TRBV4-2 to TRBJ1-5; possibly TRBD1 for D (6 bases). The CDR3 length is 14 residues. Trimming removed 4 bases at V and 5 bases at J, with 12 bases between. Looked up from germline, CDR1 is LGHNA and CDR2 is YNFKEQ. CDR3 nucleotide sequence: TGTGCCAGCAGCCCTCGGGGGGGCTATCAGCCCCAGCATTTT. Its protein is CASSPRGGYQPQHF.

The gene calls are TRBV4-2 and TRBJ2-6; D gene unclear. V was pared by 1 base and J by 0 bases, with 4 bases between. The germline gives CDR1 LGHNA, CDR2 YNFKEQ. CDR3 size: 15 residues. This CDR3 reads CASSQVRSGANVLTF. The CDR3 region has the DNA TGTGCCAGCAGCCAAGTACGCTCTGGGGCCAACGTCCTGACTTTC.

This chain connects TRBV7-2 to TRBJ1-1, with TRBD1 as a possible D gene (5 bases). CDR3 length equals 15 residues. Germline V lookup: CDR1 SGHTA, CDR2 FQGNSA. V dropped 1 base and J dropped 4 bases, with 13 bases sitting between them. CDR3 region: CASSLVFGAITEAFF. The CDR3 DNA reads TGTGCCAGCAGCTTAGTATTCGGGGCTATCACTGAAGCTTTCTTT. The variable domain in full, completed from reference TRBV7-2 and TRBJ1-1, reads GAGVSQSPSNKVTEKGKDVELRCDPISGHTALYWYRQSLGQGLEFLIYFQGNSAPDKSGLPSDRFSAERTGGSVSTLTIQRTQQEDSAVYLCASSLVFGAITEAFFGQGTRLTVV.

V gene TRBV7-9 combines with J gene TRBJ2-5; 7 bases map to TRBD2. J lost 2 bases, V lost 0 bases, and 0 bases had no gene match. CDR1 is SEHNR and CDR2 is FQNEAQ in the germline V gene (reference sequence). This CDR3 contains 14 residues. The chain's CDR3 is CASSLAGGQETQYF. The DNA of the CDR3 is TGTGCCAGCAGCTTAGCGGGGGGGCAAGAGACCCAGTACTTC.

The gene calls are TRBV6-5 and TRBJ1-4; D not resolved. The CDR3 loop spans 15 amino acids. Trimming took off 0 bases at V and 4 bases at J, with 9 bases between the two ends. Germline CDR1 MNHEY, CDR2 SVGAGI. The CDR3 DNA reads as TGTGCCAGCAGTTACTCGGGGAACCTTAATGAAAAACTGTTTTTT. Amino acid sequence: CASSYSGNLNEKLFF.

This clone was found a few times. The gene calls are TRBV7-9 and TRBJ1-5; TRBD1 might be the D (5 bases). CDR3 length equals 12 residues. Between the trimmed V and J ends, which lost 6 bases and 4 bases, there was a span of 7 bases. CDR1 and CDR2 from the germline V gene are SEHNR and FQNEAQ (reference sequence). In DNA form, the CDR3 reads TGTGCCAGCAGTGAGGGGAATCAGCCCCAGCATTTT. This codes for CASSEGNQPQHF.

The chain employs TRBV25-1 and TRBJ2-7; D assignment may be TRBD1 or TRBD2 (6 bases each). Germline CDR1 is MGHDK and CDR2 is SYGVNS. The CDR3 runs 16 residues. Trimming removed 3 bases from V and 0 bases from J, with 15 bases in between. This CDR3 is CASSEPTGRSSYEQYF. CDR3 nucleotide sequence: TGTGCCAGCAGTGAGCCCACAGGGAGGAGCTCCTACGAGCAGTACTTC.